Below are 26 T cell receptor beta chains sequenced from a single sample in a study of cytomegalovirus exposure and HLA in healthy donors. PCR used 60 Vbeta primers and 13 Jbeta primers. Method: immunoSEQ multiplex PCR; TCRdb's copy keeps in-frame clones and lacks some. The data hold about 150,000 clones, with more than 70% observed a single time. The specimen sequenced was PBMCs. The receptors here all came from a male donor in good health and CMV-seronegative.

This clone was observed a single time. This rearrangement joins TRBV7-2 to TRBJ1-5; D call uncertain. Germline V gives CDR1 SGHTA, CDR2 FQGNSA. This CDR3 region has 19 residues. The ends were cut back, 1 base at V and 0 bases at J, with 19 bases in the middle. The CDR3 loop reads CASSLGSFSEAYSNQPQHF. The CDR3 DNA reads as TGTGCCAGCAGCTTAGGGTCTTTTTCGGAGGCTTATAGCAATCAGCCCCAGCATTTT.

This chain uses TRBV15 with TRBJ2-3; D possibly corresponds to TRBD2 (7 bases). This CDR3 region has 16 residues. The V end lost 3 bases, the J end lost 10 bases, and 23 bases lay between the germline ends. The germline V gene encodes CDR1 LNHNV and CDR2 YYDKDF (reference sequence). The CDR3 coding sequence is TGTGCCACCAGCAGGGGCGGAGGGGGGGGCGCGGTGTCGCAGTATTTT. It codes for CATSRGGGGGAVSQYF.

J is TRBJ1-1 and V is TRBV29-1, with 9 bases lining up with TRBD1. The germline V gene encodes CDR1 SQVTM and CDR2 ANQGSEA. V lost 5 bases and J lost 2; bases outside the gene matches: 9. This CDR3 is built from 15 residues. CDR3 protein: CSVTDRGFTNTEAFF. In DNA form, the CDR3 reads TGCAGCGTTACGGACAGGGGATTCACCAACACTGAAGCTTTCTTT. Full variable domain (rest looked up from reference TRBV29-1 and TRBJ1-1): SAVISQKPSRDICQRGTSLTIQCQVDSQVTMMFWYRQQPGQSLTLIATANQGSEATYESGFVIDKFPISRPNLTFSTLTVSNMSPEDSSIYLCSVTDRGFTNTEAFFGQGTRLTVV.

In this sample, this clone turned up a few times. The V and J genes are TRBV10-3 and TRBJ2-5; 9 bases fit TRBD1. Germline V gene data show CDR1 as ENHRY and CDR2 as SYGVKD. The CDR3 has 15 amino acids. V lost 1 base, J lost 3 bases, and 3 bases stayed unmatched. The CDR3 sequence: CAISEFGTGKETQYF. The CDR3 DNA follows: TGTGCCATCAGTGAGTTCGGGACAGGGAAAGAGACCCAGTACTTC.

The rearrangement joins TRBV2 to TRBJ1-6; weak D call: TRBD1 (6 bases). The germline V and J ends were trimmed by 6 bases and 6 bases, with 15 bases remaining between them. The CDR3 is made up of 15 amino acids. From germline, CDR1 is SNHLY and CDR2 FYNNEI. The CDR3 is CASSGGGAGNSPLHF. CDR3 sequence (DNA): TGTGCCAGCAGCGGAGGGGGGGCGGGTAATTCACCCCTCCACTTT. Full variable domain (rest looked up from reference TRBV2 and TRBJ1-6): EPEVTQTPSHQVTQMGQEVILRCVPISNHLYFYWYRQILGQKVEFLVSFYNNEISEKSEIFDDQFSVERPDGSNFTLKIRSTKLEDSAMYFCASSGGGAGNSPLHFGNGTRLTVT.

This clone is a singleton in its sample. The genes are TRBV9 and TRBJ2-7, with D possibly being TRBD1 (6 bases). Trimming pared 0 bases from V and 2 bases from J, leaving 12 bases between. The germline CDR1 and CDR2 sequences are SGDLS and YYNGEE. The length of the CDR3 is 15 residues. As DNA, the CDR3 is TGTGCCAGCAGCGTAGGGGGGACAATTGCCTACGAGCAGTACTTC. Translating it yields CASSVGGTIAYEQYF. Using reference TRBV9 and TRBJ2-7 for the parts outside the CDR3, the full variable domain is DSGVTQTPKHLITATGQRVTLRCSPRSGDLSVYWYQQSLDQGLQFLIQYYNGEERAKGNILERFSAQQFPDLHSELNLSSLELGDSALYFCASSVGGTIAYEQYFGPGTRLTVT.

This clone was recorded a few times. This chain joins TRBV10-3 and TRBJ1-3; TRBD1 matches 12 bases. J gave up 2 bases and V 7 bases, and 6 bases lay outside the gene matches. This CDR3 has 16 residues. Germline V gene sequence: CDR1 ENHRY, CDR2 SYGVKD. The CDR3 sequence: CAITPGTGGPGNTIYF. CDR3 nucleotides: TGTGCCATCACCCCTGGGACAGGGGGCCCTGGAAACACCATATATTTT.

This clone was seen more than once but under ten times. This sequence joins TRBV4-3 and TRBJ2-3; 11 nucleotides match TRBD2. Trimming at V came to 1 base and at J to 0 bases, leaving 0 bases not matched to a gene. The CDR3 has 16 residues. In germline, CDR1 is LGHNA, CDR2 YSLEER. CDR3 sequence reads: CASSQGTSGSTDTQYF. For the CDR3, the DNA is TGCGCCAGCAGCCAAGGGACTAGCGGGAGCACAGATACGCAGTATTTT.

The chain combines TRBV6-1 with TRBJ2-5; TRBD2 agrees at 12 bases. The end of the DNA aligns better with TRBJ2-7, so the J call may be wrong. Germline CDR1 reads MNHNS; CDR2 reads SASEGT. The CDR3 is made up of 15 amino acids. Here the CDR3 DNA reads TGTGCCAGCAGTGGGGCTAGCGGGGGGGCTTACGAGCAGTACTTC. Translating gives CASSGASGGAYEQYF.

This chain connects TRBV7-6 to TRBJ1-3; D remains ambiguous. CDR3 size: 12 residues. Germline CDR1 is SGHVS and CDR2 is FNYEAQ. The CDR3 region is CAHRLSGNTIYF. DNA for the CDR3: TGTGCTCATAGACTGTCTGGAAACACCATATATTTT. Looking up the rest from reference TRBV7-6 and TRBJ1-3 gives the full variable domain: GAGVSQSPRYKVTKRGQDVALRCDPISGHVSLYWYRQALGQGPEFLTYFNYEAQQDKSGLPNDRFSAERPEGSISTLTIQRTEQRDSAMYRCAHRLSGNTIYFGEGSWLTVV.

The rearrangement uses TRBV7-2 and TRBJ2-7; weak D call: TRBD2 (6 bases). The CDR3 spans 15 residues. V was trimmed by 5 bases and J by 7 bases, leaving 21 bases between them. In germline, CDR1 is SGHTA, CDR2 FQGNSA. As DNA, the CDR3 is TGTGCCAGCAGCCCTAGTTGGGACTCCGTGGGGGAGCAGTACTTC. This gives the protein CASSPSWDSVGEQYF. The variable domain in full, completed from reference TRBV7-2 and TRBJ2-7, reads GAGVSQSPSNKVTEKGKDVELRCDPISGHTALYWYRQSLGQGLEFLIYFQGNSAPDKSGLPSDRFSAERTGGSVSTLTIQRTQQEDSAVYLCASSPSWDSVGEQYFGPGTRLTVT.

The chain combines TRBV18 with TRBJ1-1; 9 bases map to TRBD1. Per the germline V gene, CDR1 is KGHSH and CDR2 is LQKENI. Trimming cost V 4 bases and J 5 bases; bases outside gene matches: 11. This CDR3 region has 16 residues. The CDR3 DNA is TGTGCCAGCTCACTTGGGACAGGGATTGGGATAACTGAAGCTTTCTTT. Translated, it gives CASSLGTGIGITEAFF.

The V and J genes are TRBV10-3 and TRBJ1-1, with 10 positions matching TRBD1. The CDR3 is made up of 15 amino acids. The germline V gene encodes CDR1 ENHRY and CDR2 SYGVKD. The ends lost 4 bases at V and 2 bases at J; junction bases unmatched: 4. The CDR3 loop reads CAISVGQGVNTEAFF. The CDR3 DNA reads TGTGCCATCAGTGTCGGACAGGGGGTTAACACTGAAGCTTTCTTT.

The genes are TRBV2 and TRBJ1-1; D uncertain. Germline V gene lookup returns CDR1 SNHLY and CDR2 FYNNEI. V lost 7 bases, J lost 1 base, and 7 bases lay in between. The CDR3 is 12 amino acids. The CDR3 sequence: CASTRENTEAFF. CDR3 bases: TGTGCCAGCACCCGGGAGAACACTGAAGCTTTCTTT.

The chain is built from TRBV4-3 and TRBJ2-1; TRBD1 might be the D (5 bases). The ends were cut back, 1 base at V and 4 bases at J, with 5 bases in the middle. The CDR3 sequence is 13 residues long. Germline V gives CDR1 LGHNA, CDR2 YSLEER. Here the CDR3 DNA reads TGCGCCAGCAGCCAAGCAGGGTACAATGAGCAGTTCTTC. This codes for CASSQAGYNEQFF.

This chain connects TRBV28 to TRBJ2-3; D might be TRBD2 (5 bases). Trimming left V 2 bases short and J 0 bases short, with 15 bases between. This CDR3 comprises 17 residues. Germline V CDR1 and CDR2: MDHEN, SYDVKM. The CDR3 coding sequence is TGTGCCAGCAGTTTACGTAGGTATCGGGGTAGCACAGATACGCAGTATTTT. Protein sequence: CASSLRRYRGSTDTQYF.

In DNA, the CDR3 is TGCGCCAGCAGCTCCCTCAACAGAGATGGTGAGCAGTTCTTC. Translating gives CASSSLNRDGEQFF. The V call is TRBV5-1, the J call TRBJ2-1; no definite D call. Trimming removed 3 bases from V and 9 bases from J, with 16 bases in between. Germline lookup yields CDR1 SGHRS and CDR2 YFSETQ. The CDR3 extends over 14 amino acids. The full variable domain, completed using reference TRBV5-1 and TRBJ2-1, is KAGVTQTPRYLIKTRGQQVTLSCSPISGHRSVSWYQQTPGQGLQFLFEYFSETQRNKGNFPGRFSGRQFSNSRSEMNVSTLELGDSALYLCASSSLNRDGEQFFGPGTRLTVL.

V gene TRBV4-1 combines with J gene TRBJ2-3; tentatively, D is TRBD1 (6 bases). Germline lookup yields CDR1 MGHRA and CDR2 YSYEKL. This CDR3 has 13 residues. V dropped 3 bases and J dropped 6 bases, with 10 bases sitting between them. CDR3: CASSHNRADTQYF. Written as DNA, the CDR3 is TGCGCCAGCAGCCACAACAGGGCTGATACGCAGTATTTT.

V gene TRBV2 combines with J gene TRBJ1-1; maybe TRBD1 (5 bases). V lost 8 bases to trimming and J lost 0 bases, with 7 bases between them. The CDR3 consists of 12 residues. Germline loops: CDR1 SNHLY, CDR2 FYNNEI. CDR3 nucleotide sequence: TGTGCCAGCGTCAGGGTGAACACTGAAGCTTTCTTT. Encoded protein: CASVRVNTEAFF.

The chain carries TRBV11-2 and TRBJ1-2; possible D gene TRBD1, 5 bases. Germline CDR1 is SGHAT and CDR2 is FQNNGV. V was trimmed by 2 bases and J by 2 bases, leaving 12 bases between them. This CDR3 is 15 amino acids long. In nucleotides, the CDR3 is TGTGCCAGCAGCTTAACCCCAGGGCCAAACTATGGCTACACCTTC. Translation: CASSLTPGPNYGYTF.

The V gene is TRBV25-1, the J gene TRBJ2-3, with 10 bases identical to TRBD1. Germline CDR1 reads MGHDK; CDR2 reads SYGVNS. This CDR3 has 16 amino acids. V trimming: 4 bases; J trimming: 6 bases; junction bases outside the gene matches: 10. CDR3 loop: CASSGKGTGDPDTQYF. The DNA for the CDR3 is TGTGCCAGCAGTGGAAAAGGGACAGGGGATCCGGATACGCAGTATTTT.

The chain uses TRBV9 and TRBJ2-1, with 8 positions matching TRBD2. CDR3 length: 18 amino acids. Germline V gene sequence: CDR1 SGDLS, CDR2 YYNGEE. J was trimmed by 4 bases and V by 4 bases; bases with no gene match: 16. CDR3 region: CASSSSLSGREAYNEQFF. The CDR3, as DNA: TGTGCCAGCAGCTCAAGCCTAAGTGGGCGGGAGGCATACAATGAGCAGTTCTTC.

This clone has only a few counts. The chain links TRBV6-5 to TRBJ2-7; D might be TRBD1 (7 bases). The CDR3 covers 14 residues. Per the germline V gene, CDR1 is MNHEY and CDR2 is SVGAGI. Deletions cut 6 bases from V and 0 bases from J, with 12 bases between. DNA of the CDR3: TGTGCCAGCAGGGCGGGACAGTTCTCCTACGAGCAGTACTTC. Its translation: CASRAGQFSYEQYF.

This sequence joins TRBV5-4 and TRBJ2-1; a weak D match, TRBD2 (5 bases). The CDR3 contains 14 residues. Germline V gives CDR1 SGHNT, CDR2 YYREEE (reference sequence). The V end was cut by 1 base, the J end by 7 bases, with 12 bases between. As DNA, the CDR3 is TGTGCCAGCAGCTTGATGGGGAGAGGGAATGAGCAGTTCTTC. This sequence encodes CASSLMGRGNEQFF.

The CDR3 spells CASSVPRETQYF. CDR3 coding DNA: TGTGCCAGCAGCGTCCCTCGAGAGACCCAGTACTTC. The chain employs TRBV9 and TRBJ2-5; D uncertain. This CDR3 is 12 amino acids long. Trimming removed 2 bases from V and 4 bases from J, with 6 bases in between. Germline CDR1 SGDLS, CDR2 YYNGEE.

The rearrangement joins TRBV7-2 to TRBJ2-1, with 11 positions matching TRBD2. V lost 1 base and J lost 8; bases outside the gene matches: 7. Germline V gives CDR1 SGHTA, CDR2 FQGNSA. The CDR3 is 16 amino acids. This CDR3 is CASSLVAGGSTDEQFF. For the CDR3, the DNA is TGTGCCAGCAGCTTAGTAGCGGGAGGGTCTACCGATGAGCAGTTCTTC.